This TCR beta chain originates from a study of OX40 agonist ivuxolimab in advanced cancers. Across the study: Patients received intravenous ivuxolimab every 2 weeks at 0.01 to 10 mg/kg.

Blood draws occurred at baseline, cycle 4 day 1, and cycle 7 day 1. TCRdb's table, derived via immunoSEQ multiplex PCR, lists solely in-frame clones and lacks some. The repertoire includes some 12,000 clones, about 75% of them detected once, and about 11% sits in the top ten. CDR1 SGHAT and CDR2 FQNNGV come from the germline V gene. This CDR3 region has 15 residues. The junction had 7 bases not matched to a gene; V was cut back by 3 bases and J by 3 bases. This clonotype was obtained from an adult with an advanced solid tumor such as melanoma, head and neck, liver or kidney cancer. The V call is TRBV11-2, the J call TRBJ2-5; 7 bases align to TRBD1. The sequencing used CD4+ or CD8+ T cells sorted from blood, collected in a trial of the OX40 agonist ivuxolimab. CDR3 nucleotide sequence: TGTGCCAGCAGCTTCACGACAGGGTCGGAAGAGACCCAGTACTTC. Amino acids: CASSFTTGSEETQYF.